This entry concerns a single TCR beta chain. TCRdb's copy holds only in-frame clones and misses some; the assay was immunoSEQ multiplex PCR. Seen here are tens of thousands of clones, roughly 78% observed once, and the top ten hold over 7.5%. This entry belongs to a study of blood T cell repertoires in COVID-19. V was cut by 2 bases and J by 0 bases, with 4 bases left in between. The V gene's germline CDR1 is SEHNR and CDR2 FQNEAQ (reference sequence). The CDR3 length is 14 residues. The sequence derives from a woman aged 80 or over with acute or convalescent COVID-19. The chain employs TRBV7-9 and TRBJ1-4, with D hard to call. The specimen was peripheral blood. Written as DNA, the CDR3 is TGTGCCAGCAGCTTATATGCAACTAATGAAAAACTGTTTTTT. This sequence encodes CASSLYATNEKLFF.